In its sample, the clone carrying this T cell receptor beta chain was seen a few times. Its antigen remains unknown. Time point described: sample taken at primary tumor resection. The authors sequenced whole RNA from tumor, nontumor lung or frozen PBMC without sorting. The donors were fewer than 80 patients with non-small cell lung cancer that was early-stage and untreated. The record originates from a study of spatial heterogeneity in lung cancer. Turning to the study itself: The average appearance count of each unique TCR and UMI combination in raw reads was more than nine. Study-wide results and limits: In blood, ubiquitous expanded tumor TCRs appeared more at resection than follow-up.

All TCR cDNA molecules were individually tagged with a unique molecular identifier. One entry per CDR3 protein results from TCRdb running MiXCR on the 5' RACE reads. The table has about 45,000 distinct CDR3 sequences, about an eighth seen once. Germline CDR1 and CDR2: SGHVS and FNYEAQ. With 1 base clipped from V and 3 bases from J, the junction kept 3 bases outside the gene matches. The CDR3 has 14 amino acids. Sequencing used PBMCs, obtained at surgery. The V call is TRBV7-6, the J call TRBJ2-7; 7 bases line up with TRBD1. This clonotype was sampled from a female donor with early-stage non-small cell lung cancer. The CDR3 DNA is TGTGCCAGCAGCTTAGTCCCAGGGGGCTACGAGCAGTACTTC. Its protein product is CASSLVPGGYEQYF.